This TCR beta chain was documented in a study of CD8 T cells in ankylosing spondylitis. Whole-study results and caveats: Characteristic, it appeared, of ankylosing spondylitis blood was a TCR beta motif of about eight highly homologous variants. Reportedly, matched ankylosing spondylitis synovial fluid was significantly enriched for disease-linked clones. CD8+ disease-linked clones were present at relatively low frequencies in blood. In synovial fluid and blood from reactive arthritis, some motif variants were previously reported.

A remark on this clonotype: As yet, its antigen is unknown.

TCR beta libraries were made by quantitative 5'-RACE with molecular barcodes. One entry per CDR3 protein results from TCRdb running MiXCR on the 5' RACE reads. The sample records under 150,000 distinct CDR3 sequences, 17% being singletons. The V gene end was trimmed by 3 bases and the J gene end by 4 bases; junction bases not matched to a gene: 14. This CDR3 spans 17 amino acids. CDR1 and CDR2 (germline): SGHTA, FQGNSA. The sample comprised blood, either unsorted or a sorted T cell fraction (not recorded which). The TCR originated in a male donor with ankylosing spondylitis. This chain uses TRBV7-2 with TRBJ2-5; TRBD2 matches 7 bases. CDR3 in DNA: TGTGCCAGCAGCTTTGTAGGACTAGTATCCCCCGCAGAGACCCAGTACTTC. Its translation: CASSFVGLVSPAETQYF. Full variable domain (missing parts from reference TRBV7-2 and TRBJ2-5): GAGVSQSPSNKVTEKGKDVELRCDPISGHTALYWYRQSLGQGLEFLIYFQGNSAPDKSGLPSDRFSAERTGGSVSTLTIQRTQQEDSAVYLCASSFVGLVSPAETQYFGPGTRLLVL.